This TCR beta chain was captured in a study of T cells in Graves' hyperthyroidism and ophthalmopathy. Template material for amplifying TCR beta CDR3 regions consisted of RNA transcripts. With the HTBI primer set, the TCR CDR3 went through a first round of RT-PCR. Via MiXCR, TCRdb re-called the multiplex PCR reads, giving one row per CDR3 protein. The sample consists of under 650,000 distinct CDR3 sequences, under 20% of them appearing once. PBMCs came from about 10 ml fresh peripheral blood. This clonotype appeared a few times. This CDR3 is built from 16 residues. The V segment lost 2 bases and the J segment 5 bases; nucleotides outside the gene matches: 11.

Sequencing was carried out using blood. The receptor was derived from a woman younger than 45 with Graves' hyperthyroidism. The chain is built from TRBV12-3 or TRBV12-4 and TRBJ2-7, with 8 bases fitting TRBD2. The CDR3 region has the DNA TGTGCCAGCAGTTTAAGCGGGAGAGAGTGGAGTGACGAGCAGTACTTC. This codes for CASSLSGREWSDEQYF.